The rows below give T cell receptor beta chains drawn from one sample of a study of human T cells and chemical hapten exposure. TCRdb used MiXCR to reprocess the RACE reads, holding one entry per CDR3 protein. This table holds roughly 60,000 distinct CDR3 sequences, 6.7% found once. The material sequenced was whole blood, taken in connection with sensitization to the hapten diphenylcyclopropenone (DPC). Receptors were obtained from a woman aged 30 to 39 with alopecia areata. Some clones in this sample may be carry-over from other donors' samples. Both conserved end residues are part of each CDR3. D genes are given only for firm matches. Size is omitted from some rows. Given values are once, few, many or a class for expanded clones.

D gene	V gene	clone size	J gene	CDR3 DNA	CDR3 protein
-	TRBV12-3/TRBV12-4	many	TRBJ1-2	TGTGCCAGCAGTCCGCGGGACACACTTGGCTACACCTTC	CASSPRDTLGYTF
-	TRBV4-1	few	TRBJ2-5	TGCGCCAGCAGCCGCCTTCGGGGAGAGACCCAGTACTTC	CASSRLRGETQYF
TRBD1	TRBV24-1	many	TRBJ1-5	TGTGCCACCAGCAGGGACAGGCCAGACAATCAGCCCCAGCATTTT	CATSRDRPDNQPQHF
TRBD1	TRBV12-3/TRBV12-4	-	TRBJ1-1	TGTGCCAGCAGTTTAATGGGACAGGGCAATAGGAGGGCTTTCTTT	CASSLMGQGNRRAFF
TRBD2	TRBV2	many	TRBJ2-1	TGTGCCAGCAGACCAAATAGCGGGGGGGTAAATGAGCAGTTCTTC	CASRPNSGGVNEQFF
-	TRBV5-1	few	TRBJ2-6	TGCGCCAGCAGCTGGACCCTCGCTTTGGGGTCTGGGGCCAACGTCCTGACTTTC	CASSWTLALGSGANVLTF
TRBD1	TRBV30	-	TRBJ1-1	TGTGCCTGCGGGGCAGGGGGTGCTATTATGAACACTGAAGCTTTCTTT	CACGAGGAIMNTEAFF
TRBD2	TRBV5-1	many	TRBJ2-1	TGCGCCAGCAGCTTGGCCGCTAGCGGGGGCCACGCTCTCTTC	CASSLAASGGHALF
TRBD1	TRBV7-2	many	TRBJ2-5	TGTGCCAGCAGCTCCACGACAGGGGAGACCCAGTACTTC	CASSSTTGETQYF
-	TRBV6-5	-	TRBJ1-2	TGTGCCAGCAGCTCCCTGGGGAGCCTTAACTATGGCTACACCTTC	CASSSLGSLNYGYTF
TRBD1	TRBV12-3/TRBV12-4	many	TRBJ1-2	TGTGCCAGCAGTTCACAGGACAGGGTCTATGGCTACACCTTC	CASSSQDRVYGYTF
TRBD2	TRBV5-1	many	TRBJ2-3	TGCGCCAGCGCACCGGGGGGGCGAACCACAGATACGCAGTATTTT	CASAPGGRTTDTQYF
-	TRBV19	-	TRBJ2-7	TGTGCCAGTAGTAAGGGACACCGCACGCAGGCCTACGAGCAGTACTTC	CASSKGHRTQAYEQYF
-	TRBV7-2	few	TRBJ1-1	TGTGCCAGCAGTAAGGACAGGAACACTGAAGCTTTCTTT	CASSKDRNTEAFF
-	TRBV5-1	-	TRBJ2-1	TGCGCCAGCAGCTTACAGGGCCTGGCAATGGGCAATGAGCAGTTCTTC	CASSLQGLAMGNEQFF
-	TRBV5-1	many	TRBJ2-7	TGCGCCAGCAGCTTGGGAGCGGGACAGGAGTTCGAGCAGTACTTC	CASSLGAGQEFEQYF
-	TRBV25-1	-	TRBJ1-1	TGTGCCAGCAGTGATTCACAGGGTCTAGGCACTGAAGCTTTCTTT	CASSDSQGLGTEAFF
-	TRBV5-1	many	TRBJ1-1	TGCGCCAGCAGCGGATGGATTCCCAGGACTGAAGCTTTCTTT	CASSGWIPRTEAFF
-	TRBV7-9	many	TRBJ2-1	TGTGCCAGCAGCTTAGGATTGAGGCAGCTCTACAATGAGCAGTTCTTC	CASSLGLRQLYNEQFF
TRBD1	TRBV29-1	many	TRBJ2-5	TGCAGCGTTGACCAAACGGGACAGGGCGTGACCCAGTACTTC	CSVDQTGQGVTQYF
TRBD1	TRBV24-1	many	TRBJ1-1	TGTGCCACCACGGAGGGTTTCACAGGGGGCAAAAGTCCAGCTTTCTTT	CATTEGFTGGKSPAFF
-	TRBV6-6	many	TRBJ2-7	TGTGCCAGCAGTTACGGCCTCTACGAGCAGTACTTC	CASSYGLYEQYF
-	TRBV18	many	TRBJ1-1	TGTGCCAGCTCACCAGGATATAAGGGTAGAGCTTTCTTT	CASSPGYKGRAFF
-	TRBV10-3	-	TRBJ2-7	TGTGCCATCAGTGATCTCAGAACCTACGAGCAGTACTTC	CAISDLRTYEQYF
-	TRBV6-1	many	TRBJ1-2	TGTGCCAGCGCTTGGGGCTATGGCTACACCTTC	CASAWGYGYTF
-	TRBV12-3/TRBV12-4	-	TRBJ1-1	TGTGCCAGCAGCGTCGGACATAACACTGAAGCTTTCTTT	CASSVGHNTEAFF
-	TRBV20-1	many	TRBJ1-1	TGCAGTGCTAGCGGGACCCACATGAACACTGAAGCTTTCTTT	CSASGTHMNTEAFF